These 5 T cell receptor beta chains were all obtained from the same sample, sequenced in a study of cytomegalovirus exposure and HLA in healthy donors (dated by TCRdb to about 2017). Preparation of the library involved the immunoSEQ multiplex PCR assay. The multiplex PCR relied on a mix of 60 forward primers for TCR Vbeta segments and 13 reverse primers for TCR Jbeta segments. This is the immuneACCESS table as TCRdb keeps it, with only in-frame sequences that have V and J called. A part of the clones is gone; compared with another copy, unresolved V genes explain less than half, and the rest is unexplained. This sample lists under 150,000 clones; roughly 79% were detected once. The ten most abundant clones make up roughly 3.9% of the sample. The sequenced sample was PBMCs. The receptors come from a woman in her 30s in good health and CMV-seronegative.

V and J are TRBV7-2 and TRBJ1-3; perhaps TRBD1 as D (6 bases). CDR1 is SGHTA and CDR2 is FQGNSA in the germline V gene. V lost 6 bases, J lost 0 bases, and 12 bases lay in between. This CDR3 region has 15 residues. The DNA of the CDR3 is TGTGCCAGCAGTTCAGGGGCCACCTCTGGAAACACCATATATTTT. It yields the protein CASSSGATSGNTIYF.

V is TRBV4-2 and J is TRBJ2-1; 7 bases are a match to TRBD2. The CDR3 runs 15 residues. Germline loops: CDR1 LGHNA, CDR2 YNFKEQ. The ends lost 4 bases at V and 5 bases at J; junction bases unmatched: 8. For the CDR3, the DNA is TGTGCCAGCAGCCCAGTTGAGGGAGGGGACAATGAGCAGTTCTTC. It encodes CASSPVEGGDNEQFF.

The rearrangement links TRBV27 to TRBJ2-7; TRBD1 aligns across 7 bases. Losses at the gene ends were 6 bases for V and 7 bases for J; bases not matched to a gene: 18. The CDR3 runs to 16 residues. Germline values: CDR1 MNHEY, CDR2 SMNVEV (reference sequence). CDR3 sequence: CASSQWGQTGLEEQYF. The CDR3 coding sequence is TGTGCCAGCAGCCAGTGGGGGCAGACAGGGCTTGAGGAGCAGTACTTC.

The chain recombines TRBV13 with TRBJ1-4; 7 bases agree with TRBD1. CDR1 and CDR2 (germline): PRHDT, FYEKMQ (reference sequence). V lost 4 bases to trimming and J lost 5 bases; unmatched junction nucleotides: 7. This CDR3 region has 15 residues. CDR3 sequence: CASSSRTGPNEKLFF. DNA of the CDR3: TGTGCCAGCAGCTCCCGGACAGGACCAAATGAAAAACTGTTTTTT.

The genes are TRBV7-9 and TRBJ1-1; 9 bases map to TRBD1. The CDR3 loop spans 15 amino acids. Looked up from germline, CDR1 is SEHNR and CDR2 is FQNEAQ (reference sequence). V shed 5 bases and J 3 bases; nucleotides not matched to a gene: 7. CDR3 nucleotides: TGTGCCAGCAGCCGTGACAGGGGGAGAGACACTGAAGCTTTCTTT. Translating gives CASSRDRGRDTEAFF.